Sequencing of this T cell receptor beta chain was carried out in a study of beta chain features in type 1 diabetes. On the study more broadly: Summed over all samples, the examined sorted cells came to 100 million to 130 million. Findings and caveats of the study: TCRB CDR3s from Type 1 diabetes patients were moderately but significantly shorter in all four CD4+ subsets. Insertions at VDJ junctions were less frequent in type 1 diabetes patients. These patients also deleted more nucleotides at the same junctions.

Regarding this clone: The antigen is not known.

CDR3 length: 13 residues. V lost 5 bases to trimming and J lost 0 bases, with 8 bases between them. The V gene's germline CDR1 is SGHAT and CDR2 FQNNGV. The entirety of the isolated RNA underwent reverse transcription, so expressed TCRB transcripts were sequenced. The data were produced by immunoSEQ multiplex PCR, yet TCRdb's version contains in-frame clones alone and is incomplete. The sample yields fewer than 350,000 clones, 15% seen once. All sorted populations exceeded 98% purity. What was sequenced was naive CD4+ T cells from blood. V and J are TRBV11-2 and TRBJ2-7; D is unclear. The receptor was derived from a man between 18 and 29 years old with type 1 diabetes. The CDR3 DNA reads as TGTGCCAGCAGCCTCGGTAGCTCCTACGAGCAGTACTTC. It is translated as CASSLGSSYEQYF. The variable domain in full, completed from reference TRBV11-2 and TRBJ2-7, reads EAGVAQSPRYKIIEKRQSVAFWCNPISGHATLYWYQQILGQGPKLLIQFQNNGVVDDSQLPKDRFSAERLKGVDSTLKIQPAKLEDSAVYLCASSLGSSYEQYFGPGTRLTVT.